The sequence of this TCR beta chain was determined in a study of blood T cell repertoires in COVID-19. Study background: In each case, the material was cDNA or gDNA derived from T cells, B-cell-depleted T cells, or PBMCs.

V gave up 2 bases and J gave up 7 bases, with 12 bases separating them. The length of the CDR3 is 14 residues. Germline lookup yields CDR1 LNHDA and CDR2 SQIVND (reference sequence). In the original analysis: By means of reference gene primer amplification, nucleated cell counts were estimated. Profiling relied on immunoSEQ multiplex PCR, and the TCRdb table lists in-frame clones only, not all of them. The DNA was the basis for D and trimming; V, J and clone size are from that table. The sample holds about 57,000 clones; 82% are singletons and the top ten take 8.2%. The TCR sequence derives from a woman aged 80 or over with acute or convalescent COVID-19. V and J are TRBV19 and TRBJ1-5, with D maybe TRBD1 (5 bases). The material sequenced was peripheral blood. CDR3 in DNA: TGTGCCAGTAGTATAACCGTGGGGGGACAGCCCCAGCATTTT. As protein: CASSITVGGQPQHF.